Sequencing of this TCR beta chain was carried out in a study of blood T cell repertoires in COVID-19. Background on the study: Samples representing acute and convalescent COVID-19 were sourced from the United States, Italy and Spain.

From germline, CDR1 is GTSNPN and CDR2 SVGIG (reference sequence). V trimming: 2 bases; J trimming: 0 bases; junction bases outside the gene matches: 7. CDR3 length: 18 amino acids. Produced via immunoSEQ multiplex PCR; TCRdb's table is partial and in-frame only. The sample shows fewer than 350,000 clones, roughly 85% of them seen only once. This receptor was identified in a human donor in a cohort sampled during active COVID-19. The chain links TRBV30 to TRBJ1-4; 12 nucleotides align to TRBD1. Sequencing was done on a sample of peripheral blood. The CDR3 DNA reads as TGTGCCTGGAGTTACGTGGGGACAGGGGGCGCAACTAATGAAAAACTGTTTTTT. This codes for CAWSYVGTGGATNEKLFF.